This T cell receptor beta chain is from a study of T cell responses to AZD1222 COVID-19 vaccine. Study results and caveats: Spike-specific TCR breadth and depth went up after people got two AZD1222 doses. Sampled repertoires all dated from after the peak T cell response.

The CDR3 contains 15 residues. Trimming took 7 bases from V and 6 from J; bases not matched to a gene: 7. Germline CDR1 and CDR2: LNHDA and SQIVND (reference sequence). This clone has just one count. Its antigen is undetermined. Repertoires were generated with immunoSEQ multiplex PCR, while TCRdb's copy carries only in-frame clones and drops some. The table lists around 100,000 clones, around nine tenths of them singletons. Source: peripheral blood, taken on day 0 of AZD1222 vaccination. V usage is TRBV19 and J usage is TRBJ2-4, with 12 nucleotides matching TRBD2. The receptor was isolated from an adult in good health. The CDR3 DNA reads TGTGCCAGTACCCGACTAGCGGGGGTAGGAAACATTCAGTACTTC. It yields the protein CASTRLAGVGNIQYF.